This TCR beta chain was identified during a study of T cell repertoires in cytomegalovirus infection (dated by TCRdb to 2018 to 2020). Regarding the complete study: Peptide stimulations targeted recently identified HLA-C-restricted CMV epitopes, whose presentation resists viral immunomodulation, together with well-studied HLA-B-restricted epitopes. Because public TCR beta signatures pointed to carriage of CMV infection together with the matching HLA type, the HLA type of each donor mattered for the analysis. General conclusions and limits of the study: The ex vivo response was dominated by HLA-C-restricted CMV-specific TCR beta clonotypes, which also provided the single most frequent clonotype in two of eight donors. Cumulative frequency of public TCR beta family members discriminated carriers of CMV infection plus the relevant HLA type in this cohort and an independent roughly 350-donor cohort.

In its sample, this clonotype was seen once. The antigen this receptor binds is unknown. The sample holds no much larger clone one base away, and base qualities are not on file. One read alone makes for weak evidence. Sequencing instrument: Illumina HiSeq 1500. Through fastp at Q25 and MiXCR, TCRdb rebuilt clones from the public reads, retaining in-frame beta chains. Each CDR3 protein gets just one entry, which takes the most common genes and DNA from the rows behind it. This sample comprises about 46,000 distinct CDR3 sequences, about a fifth of them detected only once. About 53% of the sample rests with the top ten. The treatment or condition label here, explained by the study, means: in vitro stimulation with specific CMV peptide epitopes to enrich CMV-specific T cells. This clonotype was obtained from a human donor in good health (CMV status not recorded). Some clones in this sample may be carry-over from other donors' samples. The specimen comprised CD8+ T cells from cultured PBMCs, sampled from culture after CMV antigen stimulation.

The DNA sequence follows: TGTGCCAGCAGTGAAAGGAGGGCCTACGAGCAGTACTTC. It translates as CASSERRAYEQYF. The chain employs TRBV5-4 and TRBJ2-7; TRBD2 is a possible D gene, resting on 6 matching bases. The CDR1 and CDR2 encoded by the germline V gene (reference sequence) are SGHNT and YYREEE. V loses 5 bases, J loses 2 bases, and the germline ends lie 11 bases apart. The CDR3 holds 13 amino acids from the cysteine to the phenylalanine. Only the CDR3 DNA is retained, 39 bases long and in frame from the first base.